Listed below are T cell receptor beta chains from one sample, sequenced in a study of blood T cell repertoires in COVID-19. Assay used: immunoSEQ multiplex PCR; TCRdb lists only in-frame clones, some missing. This sample has tens of thousands of clones; roughly 90% occur once, and the top ten carry 8.5%. Sequencing was carried out using peripheral blood. The receptors were gathered from a man in his sixties with active COVID-19. Each CDR3 is given with its conserved first and last residue. Fields, in order: J gene, D gene, clone size, V gene, CDR3 DNA, CDR3 protein. A D gene is named only where the DNA matches it firmly. Expanded clones get a size class; other rows say once, few or many, or leave the size out.

>TRBJ2-7|-|-|TRBV14
TGTGCCAGCAGCCAAACAAACTACCGGGGGTTGGACGAGCAGTACTTC
CASSQTNYRGLDEQYF
>TRBJ1-2|-|-|TRBV28
TGTGCCAGCAACCTTCGGGATGGCTACACCTTC
CASNLRDGYTF
>TRBJ2-1|TRBD1|-|TRBV5-1
TGCGCCAGCAGCTTGAGCAGGGGGCGTGAGCAGTTCTTC
CASSLSRGREQFF
>TRBJ2-1|-|-|TRBV11-3
TGTGCCAGCAGCCGAGACGGGAGCAAGGATGAGCAGTTCTTC
CASSRDGSKDEQFF
>TRBJ1-5|TRBD1|-|TRBV27
TGTGCCACCCGTAGCACAGGGGAACAGCCCCAGCATTTT
CATRSTGEQPQHF
>TRBJ1-4|TRBD1|-|TRBV5-1
TGCGCCAGCAGCGGCGGGACAGGGGTAACTAATGAAAAACTGTTTTTT
CASSGGTGVTNEKLFF
>TRBJ1-6|-|-|TRBV19
TGTGCCAGTAGTATGGACAGAAATTCACCCCTCCACTTT
CASSMDRNSPLHF
>TRBJ1-2|TRBD1|-|TRBV7-6
TGTGCCAGCAGCCCGCACCCCTGGGGGGACAGGGAGGACTATGGCTACACCTTC
CASSPHPWGDREDYGYTF
>TRBJ1-6|TRBD1|-|TRBV27
TGTGCCAGCAGTTCCATCAACAGGGGGAATAATTCACCCCTCCACTTT
CASSSINRGNNSPLHF
>TRBJ1-1|TRBD1|-|TRBV24-1
TGTGCCACCAGTTATGATATCAGAACGGACAGGGACCTCGAGGGCACTGAAGCTTTCTTT
CATSYDIRTDRDLEGTEAFF
>TRBJ1-5|TRBD1|few|TRBV5-1
TGCGCCAGCAGCCCGACAGGGGAGTCGGTACAGCCCCAGCATTTT
CASSPTGESVQPQHF
>TRBJ2-7|TRBD1|-|TRBV18
TGTGCCAGCTCAGCCTCCGGGACAGGGGCTTCCTACGAGCAGTACTTC
CASSASGTGASYEQYF
>TRBJ2-5|TRBD1|-|TRBV18
TGTGCCAGCTCACCAGGACAGGGGTTGGAGACCCAGTACTTC
CASSPGQGLETQYF
>TRBJ2-3|TRBD2|-|TRBV7-2
TGTGCCAGCAGCTTAGTCGGGACTAGGGGCGCAGATACGCAGTATTTT
CASSLVGTRGADTQYF
>TRBJ2-2|TRBD1|-|TRBV6-5
TGTGCCAGCAGTTTCGGGACAGGTCACACCGGGGAGCTGTTTTTT
CASSFGTGHTGELFF
>TRBJ2-7|TRBD1|-|TRBV5-6
TGTGCCAGCAGCTCCACAGGGGTGTACGAGCAGTACTTC
CASSSTGVYEQYF
>TRBJ2-3|-|-|TRBV4-1
TGCGCCAGCAGCCCCAAGCTATTAGGGGCTAGCACAGATACGCAGTATTTT
CASSPKLLGASTDTQYF
>TRBJ2-7|-|-|TRBV27
TGTGCCAGCAGTTTGGGGGCGGGGGTCGTCTCCTACGAGCAGTACTTC
CASSLGAGVVSYEQYF
>TRBJ2-5|TRBD1|-|TRBV11-1
TGTGCCAGCAGCTTGGGGACAGGGGGTGTTGAGACCCAGTACTTC
CASSLGTGGVETQYF
>TRBJ2-7|-|-|TRBV19
TGTGCCAGTAGCCCAGGGGGGTTCTACGAGCAGTACTTC
CASSPGGFYEQYF
>TRBJ2-7|TRBD2|-|TRBV28
TGTGCCAGTGGCCGCAGCGGGGCCTACGAGCAGTACTTC
CASGRSGAYEQYF
>TRBJ2-4|TRBD1|-|TRBV9
TGTGCCAGCAGCGTAGGGTTAGGGACAGGGGGCGCCAAAAACATTCAGTACTTC
CASSVGLGTGGAKNIQYF
>TRBJ1-2|-|-|TRBV5-1
TGCGCCAGCTTAGAGGGGACTGGATCCTATGGCTACACCTTC
CASLEGTGSYGYTF
>TRBJ2-7|TRBD1|-|TRBV27
TGTGCCAGCCGCCGGGACAGGGCGTACGAGCAGTACTTC
CASRRDRAYEQYF
>TRBJ1-2|TRBD1|-|TRBV11-2
TGTGCCAGCAGCGGACAGGGGGCAGGTGGCTACACCTTC
CASSGQGAGGYTF
>TRBJ1-2|TRBD1|-|TRBV6-5
TGTGCCAGCAGTAGAAAACAGGGGGGAGATGGCTACACCTTC
CASSRKQGGDGYTF
>TRBJ2-7|-|-|TRBV4-1
TGCGCCAGCAGCCAAGCGAGCGACGAGCAGTACTTC
CASSQASDEQYF
>TRBJ1-6|-|few|TRBV14
TGTGCCAGCAGCCAGGCTGGCGGGCTGGGTTCACCCCTCCACTTT
CASSQAGGLGSPLHF
>TRBJ2-2|-|-|TRBV7-3
TGTGCCAGCAGCTTAACTCTATCCCCCGGGGAGCTGTTTTTT
CASSLTLSPGELFF
>TRBJ2-1|-|-|TRBV15
TGTGCCACCAGGGCGGGACTCAACAATGAGCAGTTCTTC
CATRAGLNNEQFF
>TRBJ1-1|-|-|TRBV11-2
TGTGCCAGCAGCTTTTTACAATCAGGGCCTACTGAAGCTTTCTTT
CASSFLQSGPTEAFF
>TRBJ2-7|TRBD1|-|TRBV18
TGTGCCAGCTCACCACTGGGGACAGGGGGCAGGTTGGAGCAGTACTTC
CASSPLGTGGRLEQYF
>TRBJ2-1|-|-|TRBV27
TGTGCCAGCAGTTTATCTCTTGGGGGGAGCTCCTACAATGAGCAGTTCTTC
CASSLSLGGSSYNEQFF
>TRBJ2-1|TRBD1|-|TRBV4-1
TGCGCCAGCAGCCAAGAATTCGGGGCAGGGGGTGACAATGAGCAGTTCTTC
CASSQEFGAGGDNEQFF
>TRBJ2-3|-|-|TRBV7-6
TGTGCCAGCAGCTCCGCCTTAAGGGGTCTAACAGATACGCAGTATTTT
CASSSALRGLTDTQYF
>TRBJ2-7|TRBD1|-|TRBV29-1
TGCAGCGTTCTACCCGGACAGGGGAGAAATGAGCAGTACTTC
CSVLPGQGRNEQYF
>TRBJ1-1|-|-|TRBV18
TGTGCCAGCTCACCAATGCAACGACAGAACGAAGCTTTCTTT
CASSPMQRQNEAFF
>TRBJ1-3|TRBD1|-|TRBV9
TGTGCCAGCAGTCTAGCCCCTCGGACAGGGGGCAACACCATATATTTT
CASSLAPRTGGNTIYF
>TRBJ2-7|-|-|TRBV18
TGTGCCAGCTCACCAGGTAACCGGGAGCAGCAGTACTTC
CASSPGNREQQYF
>TRBJ1-1|TRBD1|-|TRBV7-8
TGTGCCAGCAGCGTCAGGGACAGGGCACAAGCTTTCTTT
CASSVRDRAQAFF